This T cell receptor beta chain was recovered during a study of identical twins. Findings and limits, study-wide: The analysis was cross-sectional rather than longitudinal within donors. Out-of-frame TCR alpha sharing in monozygotic twins exceeded recombination model predictions. Part of the zero-insertion signal could reflect confounding by invariant MAIT and iNKT cells.

Each CDR3 protein gets one entry after TCRdb re-called the 5' RACE reads with MiXCR. The sample shows 1.5 million to 2 million distinct CDR3 sequences, under 35% of them seen only once. Trimming shortened V by 5 bases and J by 3 bases, and 17 bases separated the two germline ends. The CDR3 covers 15 residues. On this clonotype itself: Its specificity is unknown.

The sequence came from a newborn girl in good health. Source material: cord blood. The V and J genes are TRBV12-3 or TRBV12-4 and TRBJ2-7; D is possibly TRBD2 (5 bases). CDR3 amino acids: CASSKLVGRSYEQYF. The DNA of the CDR3 is TGTGCCAGCAGTAAACTAGTGGGAAGGAGCTACGAGCAGTACTTC.